This T cell receptor (beta chain) was obtained from a study of shared clonotypes between healthy human individuals. Sequencing used immunoSEQ multiplex PCR; TCRdb keeps in-frame clones, though not all of them. The table has over 1.4 million clones, around 95% seen once. This CDR3 contains 16 residues. Per the germline V gene, CDR1 is SGDLS and CDR2 is YYNGEE. V trimming: 0 bases; J trimming: 3 bases; junction bases outside the gene matches: 1. As concerns this clone: Its target is not known.

Study-wide results and limits: The study found roughly 5% of naive CD4 clonotypes shared across several donors. Measured sharing among donors was expected to vary with sequencing depth.

The TCR was taken from a man between 25 and 39 years old in good health. The sample taken for sequencing was naive CD4+ T cells sorted from blood. Subset denoted: CD45RA+ positively selected. The chain combines TRBV9 with TRBJ2-2, with 11 bases identical to TRBD2. The CDR3 nucleotides read TGTGCCAGCAGCGTAGCTAGCGGGAGGCACACCGGGGAGCTGTTTTTT. Its translation is CASSVASGRHTGELFF.